The 13 T cell receptor beta chains presented below share a single source sample, sequenced in a study of long-term antiretroviral therapy in people with HIV. Survey-level immunoSEQ v3.0 assays were run. The repertoire was sequenced with immunoSEQ multiplex PCR; TCRdb's copy has only in-frame clones and lacks some. The repertoire has approximately 16,000 clones, 81% of them found once; the top ten carry roughly 15%. The starting material was unsorted PBMCs, obtained roughly 14 months before starting antiretroviral therapy. The receptors were sampled from a man under 40 with HIV.

The gene calls are TRBV2 and TRBJ2-1; 7 bases are shared with TRBD2. This CDR3 is built from 11 residues. CDR1 is SNHLY and CDR2 is FYNNEI in the germline V gene. This chain's CDR3 is CLGEGYNEQFF. The CDR3 bases are TGTCTTGGGGAGGGGTACAATGAGCAGTTCTTC.

The genes are TRBV5-1 and TRBJ2-2; TRBD1 agrees at 7 bases. Germline V gene sequence: CDR1 SGHRS, CDR2 YFSETQ. After removal of 3 bases from V and 2 bases from J, the junction contained 7 bases not matched to a gene. The CDR3 spans 16 residues. CDR3: CASSSSGTANTGELFF. The CDR3 bases are TGCGCCAGCAGCTCCTCCGGGACAGCTAACACCGGGGAGCTGTTTTTT.

V gene TRBV4-1 combines with J gene TRBJ2-2, with D maybe TRBD2 (5 bases). CDR1 is MGHRA, CDR2 YSYEKL, per germline. CDR3 size: 16 residues. The germline V and J ends were trimmed by 2 bases and 4 bases, with 14 bases remaining between them. CDR3: CASSQFSVTATGELFF. As DNA, the CDR3 is TGCGCCAGCAGCCAATTTAGCGTCACTGCCACCGGGGAGCTGTTTTTT.

The chain combines TRBV7-8 with TRBJ2-3, with D perhaps TRBD2 (5 bases). Germline assignment: CDR1 SGHVS and CDR2 FQNEAQ. V was clipped by 5 bases and J by 2 bases, with 11 bases between them. The CDR3 runs to 14 residues. CDR3 coding DNA: TGTGCCAGCAGCCCCCGGGATTACACAGATACGCAGTATTTT. Translating gives CASSPRDYTDTQYF.

There are a few counts of this clone. The rearrangement links TRBV4-3 to TRBJ1-1, with a weak D call TRBD1 (5 bases). With 1 base removed from V and 5 bases from J, the gap between germline ends came to 11 bases. CDR1 is LGHNA, CDR2 YSLEER, per germline. This CDR3 has 14 residues. The CDR3 DNA sequence: TGCGCCAGCAGCCAAGGACTGGGGGGGACTGAAGCTTTCTTT. Amino acid sequence: CASSQGLGGTEAFF.

This sequence joins TRBV6-1 and TRBJ2-3, with D maybe TRBD2 (5 bases). The germline V gene encodes CDR1 MNHNS and CDR2 SASEGT. V lost 2 bases and J lost 5, with 17 bases in between. This CDR3 spans 16 amino acids. DNA for the CDR3: TGTGCCAGCAGTGAAAGCCCCCGGGGTATGGGAGATACGCAGTATTTT. Amino acid sequence: CASSESPRGMGDTQYF.

The chain joins TRBV5-8 to TRBJ1-1; 10 bases agree with TRBD1. Germline V gene data show CDR1 as SGHTS and CDR2 as YDEGEE. The junction had 6 bases not matched to a gene; V was cut back by 2 bases and J by 5 bases. This CDR3 contains 15 residues. As DNA, the CDR3 is TGTGCCAGCAGCTTTGACAGGGGGCCGGGGACTGAAGCTTTCTTT. This sequence encodes CASSFDRGPGTEAFF.

The V call is TRBV6-6, the J call TRBJ2-7, with TRBD1 matching 8 bases. Germline-derived CDR1 and CDR2 are MNHNY and SVGAGI (reference sequence). This CDR3 is 13 amino acids long. Trimming cost V 6 bases and J 6 bases; bases outside gene matches: 7. This CDR3 reads CASRPTGQGEQYF. The CDR3 DNA follows: TGTGCCAGCAGACCAACTGGACAGGGCGAGCAGTACTTC.

The rearrangement joins TRBV7-9 to TRBJ1-1; the D gene is possibly TRBD1 (6 bases). The CDR3 sequence is 16 residues long. Germline CDR1 is SEHNR and CDR2 is FQNEAQ (reference sequence). Trimming removed 4 bases from V and 1 base from J, with 16 bases in between. CDR3 in DNA: TGTGCCAGCAGCTCACCAGGGGTAGGATGGAACACTGAAGCTTTCTTT. Amino acid sequence: CASSSPGVGWNTEAFF.

The CDR3 here is CATGHLSNQPQHF. CDR3 coding DNA: TGTGCCACGGGACATTTAAGCAATCAGCCCCAGCATTTT. This sequence joins TRBV15 and TRBJ1-5, with D maybe TRBD1 (6 bases). V was pared by 9 bases and J by 1 base, with 10 bases between. CDR3 length: 13 residues. Germline CDR1 and CDR2: LNHNV and YYDKDF (reference sequence). The variable domain in full, with the rest retrieved from reference TRBV15 and TRBJ1-5, is DAMVIQNPRYQVTQFGKPVTLSCSQTLNHNVMYWYQQKSSQAPKLLFHYYDKDFNNEADTPDNFQSRRPNTSFCFLDIRSPGLGDTAMYLCATGHLSNQPQHFGDGTRLSIL.

J is TRBJ2-7 and V is TRBV25-1, with TRBD2 as a possible D gene (6 bases). Trimming stripped 2 bases from V and 4 bases from J, with 15 bases between. Germline V CDR1 and CDR2: MGHDK, SYGVNS. There are 15 residues in the CDR3. CDR3 sequence: CASSERLSGLYEQYF. The CDR3 nucleotides read TGTGCCAGCAGTGAACGCTTAAGCGGGTTGTACGAGCAGTACTTC.

The chain combines TRBV10-3 with TRBJ2-7, with D maybe TRBD2 (7 bases). Per germline, CDR1 ENHRY and CDR2 SYGVKD. V lost 4 bases and J 4 bases, leaving 23 bases between the germline ends. The CDR3 sequence is 17 residues long. This CDR3 is CAISGTGGLAEPYEQYF. The CDR3 DNA reads TGTGCCATCAGTGGCACCGGGGGGCTAGCGGAACCTTACGAGCAGTACTTC.

This chain links TRBV28 with TRBJ2-7; 10 bases fit TRBD1. Germline V gene data show CDR1 as MDHEN and CDR2 as SYDVKM. V gave up 2 bases and J gave up 6 bases; unmatched junction bases: 7. The CDR3 spans 15 residues. The CDR3 loop reads CASSLLAGQGREQYF. The CDR3 nucleotides read TGTGCCAGCAGTTTACTGGCGGGACAGGGGCGCGAGCAGTACTTC.